This T cell receptor (beta chain) comes out of a study of T-cell reconstitution after alpha-beta-depleted transplantation in children. V lost 3 bases and J 2 bases, leaving 11 bases between the germline ends. The CDR3 sequence is 16 residues long. Preparation of the TCRbeta library used unique molecular identifiers. TCRdb reanalysed the PCR reads using MiXCR and keeps one entry per CDR3 protein. This table has about 400,000 distinct CDR3 sequences, about 20% appearing once. Sequencing was performed on PBMCs from the stem cell graft donor, taken from the stem cell graft. The V call is TRBV12-3 or TRBV12-4, the J call TRBJ2-6, with a weak D call TRBD2 (7 bases). The receptor's source is a human donor who donated a stem cell graft to a child with acute myeloid leukemia. For the CDR3, the DNA is TGTGCCAGCAGTTTCGGGGGGCACGCTGGGGCCAACGTCCTGACTTTC. This codes for CASSFGGHAGANVLTF.